The 15 T cell receptor beta chains reported below all come from one sample, sequenced in a study of stem cell transplantation in POMP-related autoinflammatory disease. Generated by immunoSEQ multiplex PCR, the TCRdb table keeps only in-frame clones and is missing some. The sample shows more than 20,000 clones, 82% of them seen only once. The sequencing used CD4+ T cells from PBMCs, collected before stem cell transplantation. The receptors shown here come from a human donor with POMP-related autoinflammation and immune dysregulation (PRAID).

V is TRBV6-5 and J is TRBJ2-7; maybe TRBD2 (7 bases). This CDR3 comprises 16 residues. V was trimmed by 2 bases and J by 3 bases, leaving 17 bases between them. The germline gives CDR1 MNHEY, CDR2 SVGAGI. The CDR3 DNA follows: TGTGCCAGCAGTTACGATCTAGCGGAGGGGGGCTACGAGCAGTACTTC. Its protein product is CASSYDLAEGGYEQYF.

V usage is TRBV10-3 and J usage is TRBJ1-2; D is unresolved. The V end was cut by 9 bases, the J end by 4 bases, with 15 bases between. In germline, CDR1 is ENHRY, CDR2 SYGVKD. The CDR3 spans 13 residues. The CDR3 DNA is TGTGCCATTGCCCTAGAAACGGGCTATGGCTACACCTTC. Translating it yields CAIALETGYGYTF.

The V call is TRBV7-9, the J call TRBJ1-4; maybe TRBD1 (5 bases). The V gene's germline CDR1 is SEHNR and CDR2 FQNEAQ (reference sequence). V dropped 2 bases and J dropped 7 bases, with 11 bases sitting between them. This CDR3 region has 14 residues. The CDR3 DNA reads as TGTGCCAGCAGCTTATCCGGGGCTCCTGAAAAACTGTTTTTT. Translating it yields CASSLSGAPEKLFF. The entire variable domain, with the rest obtained from reference TRBV7-9 and TRBJ1-4, is as follows: DTGVSQNPRHKITKRGQNVTFRCDPISEHNRLYWYRQTLGQGPEFLTYFQNEAQLEKSRLLSDRFSAERPKGSFSTLEIQRTEQGDSAMYLCASSLSGAPEKLFFGSGTQLSVL.

This clone came up a few times. V is TRBV7-8 and J is TRBJ1-6, with D hard to call. V was pared by 4 bases and J by 8 bases, with 9 bases between. This CDR3 is built from 13 residues. The germline gives CDR1 SGHVS, CDR2 FQNEAQ. The CDR3 here is CASSSVEDSPLHF. In DNA, the CDR3 is TGTGCCAGCAGCTCAGTTGAGGATTCACCCCTCCACTTT. The whole variable domain, remainder taken from reference TRBV7-8 and TRBJ1-6, is GAGVSQSPRYKVAKRGQDVALRCDPISGHVSLFWYQQALGQGPEFLTYFQNEAQLDKSGLPSDRFFAERPEGSVSTLKIQRTQQEDSAVYLCASSSVEDSPLHFGNGTRLTVT.

This clone has just a few counts. The V gene is TRBV18, the J gene TRBJ1-5; unclear D gene. This CDR3 is built from 15 residues. V lost 1 base, J lost 2 bases, and 9 bases lay in between. Germline CDR1 KGHSH, CDR2 LQKENI. CDR3 bases: TGTGCCAGCTCACCACTTGGCTCTGGCAATCAGCCCCAGCATTTT. This codes for CASSPLGSGNQPQHF.

The gene calls are TRBV4-2 and TRBJ1-1, with D possibly matching TRBD1 (6 bases). The V and J ends lost 2 bases and 1 base respectively, with 11 bases between them. Germline V gene data show CDR1 as LGHNA and CDR2 as YNFKEQ. This CDR3 contains 15 residues. The CDR3: CASSQHGGANTEAFF. In DNA form, the CDR3 reads TGTGCCAGCAGCCAACACGGGGGCGCGAACACTGAAGCTTTCTTT.

V usage is TRBV7-6 and J usage is TRBJ2-5; D unresolved. Germline CDR1 SGHVS, CDR2 FNYEAQ. This CDR3 spans 14 amino acids. The V gene lost 9 bases and the J gene lost 1 base, with 15 bases spanning the gap. The DNA for the CDR3 is TGTGCCAGTGTCCAGACTGGGTCCCAAGAGACCCAGTACTTC. It is translated as CASVQTGSQETQYF.

The genes are TRBV5-1 and TRBJ2-3, with D possibly matching TRBD2 (6 bases). Germline V CDR1 and CDR2: SGHRS, YFSETQ. The CDR3 consists of 15 residues. The ends were cut back, 6 bases at V and 0 bases at J, with 14 bases in the middle. CDR3 loop: CASTTLGTSTDTQYF. The CDR3 nucleotides are TGCGCCAGCACCACCCTCGGGACTAGCACAGATACGCAGTATTTT.

This clone was seen just once. The J gene is TRBJ2-1, the V gene TRBV7-8; TRBD2 aligns across 8 bases. Germline values: CDR1 SGHVS, CDR2 FQNEAQ. The CDR3 has 16 residues. The trim removed 6 bases at V and 6 bases at J, leaving 13 bases unmatched. The CDR3: CASRSLAGGPANEQFF. The CDR3 DNA is TGTGCCAGCAGGTCGCTCGCGGGGGGTCCGGCCAATGAGCAGTTCTTC.

V usage is TRBV7-2 and J usage is TRBJ2-7; 8 bases match TRBD2. Trimming removed 2 bases from V and 1 base from J; junction bases left unmatched: 13. The germline V gene has CDR1 SGHTA and CDR2 FQGNSA. This CDR3 is 18 amino acids long. CDR3 amino acids: CASSLTLAGSRSSYEQYF. CDR3 nucleotide sequence: TGTGCCAGCAGCTTAACTCTAGCGGGTTCCAGAAGTTCCTACGAGCAGTACTTC.

This clone was picked up one time. V is TRBV6-1 and J is TRBJ2-2; no reliable D call. V was pared by 8 bases and J by 4 bases, with 8 bases between. Per germline, CDR1 MNHNS and CDR2 SASEGT. The CDR3 extends over 12 amino acids. CDR3 sequence reads: CASLYGTGELFF. CDR3 coding DNA: TGTGCCAGCCTCTACGGCACCGGGGAGCTGTTTTTT.

This clone was detected a few times. CDR3 sequence: CASSRQGALGYTF. In DNA, the CDR3 is TGTGCCAGCAGCAGACAGGGGGCATTGGGCTACACCTTC. The chain uses TRBV28 and TRBJ1-2, with TRBD1 matching 10 bases. The germline CDR1 and CDR2 sequences are MDHEN and SYDVKM. The CDR3 has 13 amino acids. The V gene end was trimmed by 6 bases and the J gene end by 8 bases; junction bases not matched to a gene: 6.

The chain is built from TRBV27 and TRBJ2-1; D gene unclear. The CDR3 consists of 15 residues. The V end was cut by 11 bases, the J end by 0 bases, with 17 bases between. Germline V gene lookup returns CDR1 MNHEY and CDR2 SMNVEV (reference sequence). CDR3 residues: CAYEPPGNSYNEQFF. In DNA, the CDR3 is TGTGCCTACGAACCGCCAGGTAACTCCTACAATGAGCAGTTCTTC.

The CDR3 DNA is TGTGCCAGCAGCATCCAGGGAAAGGACTCCTACGAGCAGTACTTC. Translated, it gives CASSIQGKDSYEQYF. The V gene is TRBV4-2, the J gene TRBJ2-7; D is possibly TRBD1 (5 bases). The CDR3 contains 15 residues. V lost 5 bases, J lost 0 bases, and 14 bases lay in between. Looked up from germline, CDR1 is LGHNA and CDR2 is YNFKEQ.

The chain employs TRBV10-3 and TRBJ2-2; 8 bases fit TRBD2. With 0 bases clipped from V and 7 bases from J, the junction kept 10 bases outside the gene matches. The CDR3 totals 17 residues. Looked up from germline, CDR1 is ENHRY and CDR2 is SYGVKD. CDR3 sequence reads: CAISESPSTSGGGELFF. CDR3 nucleotides: TGTGCCATCAGTGAGTCCCCCAGCACTAGCGGCGGCGGGGAGCTGTTTTTT.